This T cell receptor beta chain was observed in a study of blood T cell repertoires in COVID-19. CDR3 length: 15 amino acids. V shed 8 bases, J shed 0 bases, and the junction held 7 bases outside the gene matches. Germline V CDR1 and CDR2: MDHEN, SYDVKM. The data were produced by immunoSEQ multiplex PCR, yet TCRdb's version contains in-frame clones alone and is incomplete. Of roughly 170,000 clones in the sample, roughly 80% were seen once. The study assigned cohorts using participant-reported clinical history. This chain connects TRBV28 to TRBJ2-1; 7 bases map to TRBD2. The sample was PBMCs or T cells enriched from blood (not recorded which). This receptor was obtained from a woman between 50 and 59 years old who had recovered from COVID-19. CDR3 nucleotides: TGTGCCAGCCCCCCGTCGGGGGGCTCCTACAATGAGCAGTTCTTC. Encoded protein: CASPPSGGSYNEQFF.